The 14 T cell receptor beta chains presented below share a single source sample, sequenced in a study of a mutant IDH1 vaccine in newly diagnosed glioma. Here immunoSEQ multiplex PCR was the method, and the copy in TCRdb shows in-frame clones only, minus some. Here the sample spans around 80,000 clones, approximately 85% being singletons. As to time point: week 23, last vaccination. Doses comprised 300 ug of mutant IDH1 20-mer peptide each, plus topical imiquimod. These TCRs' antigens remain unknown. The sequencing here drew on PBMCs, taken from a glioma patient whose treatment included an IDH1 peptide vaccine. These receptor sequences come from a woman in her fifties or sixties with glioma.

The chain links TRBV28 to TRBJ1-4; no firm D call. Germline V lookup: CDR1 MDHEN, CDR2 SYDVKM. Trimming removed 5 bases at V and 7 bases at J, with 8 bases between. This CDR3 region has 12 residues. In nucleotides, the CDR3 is TGTGCCAGCAGTCCCTCGGTTGAAAAACTGTTTTTT. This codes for CASSPSVEKLFF.

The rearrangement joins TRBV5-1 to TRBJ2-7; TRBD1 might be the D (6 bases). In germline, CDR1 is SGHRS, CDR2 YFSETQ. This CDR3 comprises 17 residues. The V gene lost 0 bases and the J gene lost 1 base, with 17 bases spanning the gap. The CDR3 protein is CASSLGAEDRTSYEQYF. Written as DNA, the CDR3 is TGCGCCAGCAGCTTGGGGGCTGAGGACAGAACATCCTACGAGCAGTACTTC.

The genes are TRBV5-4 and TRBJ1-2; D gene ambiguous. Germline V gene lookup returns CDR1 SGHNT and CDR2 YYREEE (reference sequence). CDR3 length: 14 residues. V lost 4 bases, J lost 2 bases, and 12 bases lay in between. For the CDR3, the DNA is TGTGCCAGCAGCCTCGGGAGCACGAACTATGGCTACACCTTC. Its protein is CASSLGSTNYGYTF.

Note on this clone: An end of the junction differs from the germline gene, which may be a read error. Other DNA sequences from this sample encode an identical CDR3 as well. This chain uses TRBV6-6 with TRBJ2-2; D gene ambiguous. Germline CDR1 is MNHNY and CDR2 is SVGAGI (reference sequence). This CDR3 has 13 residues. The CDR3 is CASSYSPAGELFF. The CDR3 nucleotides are TGCGCCAGCAGTTACTCCCCAGCCGGGGAGCTGTTTTTT.

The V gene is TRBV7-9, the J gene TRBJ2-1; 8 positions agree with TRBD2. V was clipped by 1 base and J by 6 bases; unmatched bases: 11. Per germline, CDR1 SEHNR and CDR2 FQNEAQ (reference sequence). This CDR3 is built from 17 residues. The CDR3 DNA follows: TGTGCCAGCAGCTTAGAAAAGTTCAGCGGGAGTCGCAATGAGCAGTTCTTC. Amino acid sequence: CASSLEKFSGSRNEQFF. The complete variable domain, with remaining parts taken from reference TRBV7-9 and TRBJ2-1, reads DTGVSQNPRHKITKRGQNVTFRCDPISEHNRLYWYRQTLGQGPEFLTYFQNEAQLEKSRLLSDRFSAERPKGSFSTLEIQRTEQGDSAMYLCASSLEKFSGSRNEQFFGPGTRLTVL.

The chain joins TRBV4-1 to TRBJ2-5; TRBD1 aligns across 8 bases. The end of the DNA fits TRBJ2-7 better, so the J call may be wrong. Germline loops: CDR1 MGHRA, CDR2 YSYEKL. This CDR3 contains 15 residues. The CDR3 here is CASSQWTGHLNEQYF. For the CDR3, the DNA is TGCGCCAGCAGCCAGTGGACAGGGCATTTGAACGAGCAGTACTTC.

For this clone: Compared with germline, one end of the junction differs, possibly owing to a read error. CDR3 amino acids: CASRTGNQPQRF. The CDR3 DNA is TGTGCCAGCCGGACGGGCAATCAGCCCCAGCGTTTT. The chain links TRBV19 to TRBJ1-5; no clear D gene. Germline values: CDR1 LNHDA, CDR2 SQIVND (reference sequence). CDR3 size: 12 residues.

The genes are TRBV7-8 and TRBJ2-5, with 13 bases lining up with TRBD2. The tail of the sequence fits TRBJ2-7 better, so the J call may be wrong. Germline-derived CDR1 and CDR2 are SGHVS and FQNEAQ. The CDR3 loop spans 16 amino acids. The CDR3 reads CASSLGLAGGVYEQYF. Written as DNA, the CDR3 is TGTGCCAGCAGCTTAGGACTAGCGGGAGGTGTCTACGAGCAGTACTTC.

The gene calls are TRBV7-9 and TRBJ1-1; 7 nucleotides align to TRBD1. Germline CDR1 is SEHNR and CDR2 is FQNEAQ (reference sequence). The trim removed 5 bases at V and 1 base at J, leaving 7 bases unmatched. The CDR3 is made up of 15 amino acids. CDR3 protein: CASSGTGTENTEAFF. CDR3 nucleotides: TGTGCCAGCAGCGGCACCGGGACAGAGAACACTGAAGCTTTCTTT.

This CDR3 is CASSKFMGQSGNTIYF. Written as DNA, the CDR3 is TGTGCCAGCAGCAAATTTATGGGACAGTCGGGAAACACCATATATTTT. The chain links TRBV2 to TRBJ1-3; 7 bases are shared with TRBD1. V shed 6 bases, J shed 4 bases, and the junction held 12 bases outside the gene matches. The CDR3 is 16 amino acids. The germline CDR1 and CDR2 sequences are SNHLY and FYNNEI.

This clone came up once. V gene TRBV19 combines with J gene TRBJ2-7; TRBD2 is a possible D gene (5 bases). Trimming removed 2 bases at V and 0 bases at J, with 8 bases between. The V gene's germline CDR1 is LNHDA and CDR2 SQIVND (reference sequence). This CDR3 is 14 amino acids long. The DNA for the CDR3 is TGTGCCAGTAGTATAACGGGGATCTCCTACGAGCAGTACTTC. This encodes CASSITGISYEQYF.

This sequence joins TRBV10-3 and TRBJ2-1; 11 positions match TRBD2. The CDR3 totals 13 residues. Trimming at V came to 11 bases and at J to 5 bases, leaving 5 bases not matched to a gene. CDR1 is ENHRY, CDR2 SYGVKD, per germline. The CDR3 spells CASQLAGDNEQFF. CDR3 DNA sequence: TGTGCCTCCCAACTAGCGGGGGACAATGAGCAGTTCTTC.

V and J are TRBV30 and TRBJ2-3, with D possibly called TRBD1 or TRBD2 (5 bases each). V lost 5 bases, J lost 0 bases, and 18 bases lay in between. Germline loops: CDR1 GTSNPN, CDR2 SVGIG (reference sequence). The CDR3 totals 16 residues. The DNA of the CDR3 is TGTGCCTGGGGGACGGAATCGACTATTAGCACAGATACGCAGTATTTT. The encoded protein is CAWGTESTISTDTQYF.

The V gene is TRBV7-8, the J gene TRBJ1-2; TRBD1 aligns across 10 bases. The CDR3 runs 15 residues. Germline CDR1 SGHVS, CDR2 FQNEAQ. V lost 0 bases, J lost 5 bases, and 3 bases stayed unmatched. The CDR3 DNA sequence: TGTGCCAGCAGCTTAGCTACGGGACAGGGGTATGGCTACACCTTC. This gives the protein CASSLATGQGYGYTF. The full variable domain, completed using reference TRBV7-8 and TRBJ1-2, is GAGVSQSPRYKVAKRGQDVALRCDPISGHVSLFWYQQALGQGPEFLTYFQNEAQLDKSGLPSDRFFAERPEGSVSTLKIQRTQQEDSAVYLCASSLATGQGYGYTFGSGTRLTVV.